This T cell receptor beta chain was sequenced for a study of CD8 T cells in ankylosing spondylitis. For TCR beta, libraries came from quantitative 5'-RACE with molecular barcodes. TCRdb itself ran the 5' RACE reads through MiXCR, one entry per CDR3 protein. The table has 450,000 to 550,000 distinct CDR3 sequences, approximately 5% seen once. Germline V CDR1 and CDR2: SGHTA, FQGNSA. The CDR3 has 14 residues. V was cut by 0 bases and J by 6 bases, with 9 bases left in between. Study findings and constraints: There were earlier reports of some motif variants in reactive arthritis synovial fluid and blood. Clones linked to disease, bearing a CD8+ phenotype, were relatively rare in peripheral blood. A TCR beta motif of eight highly homologous variants appeared characteristic of ankylosing spondylitis blood. Disease-linked clones reportedly concentrated significantly in matched ankylosing spondylitis synovial fluid.

This clonotype was seen at least ten times. The antigen remains unidentified. The rearrangement joins TRBV7-2 to TRBJ2-1; D is unresolved. Sequences were obtained from blood, either unsorted or a sorted T cell fraction (not recorded which). The TCR was taken from a male donor with ankylosing spondylitis. The CDR3 sequence is CASSLARRVNEQFF. In DNA form, the CDR3 reads TGTGCCAGCAGCTTAGCGCGGAGAGTCAATGAGCAGTTCTTC.